The 21 T cell receptor beta chains below were found in one sample sequenced in a study of shared clonotypes between healthy human individuals. Profiling relied on immunoSEQ multiplex PCR, and the TCRdb table lists in-frame clones only, not all of them. This table holds under 2.5 million clones, under 95% found once. Material: naive CD4+ T cells from PBMCs. Subset denoted: CD45RA+ positively selected. These TCRs come from a man in his late teens or twenties in good health. Some clones in this sample may be carry-over from other donors' samples.

Concerning this clone itself: Other DNA sequences in this specimen translate into the identical CDR3. The chain employs TRBV20-1 and TRBJ2-5; 7 bases are shared with TRBD1. Per germline, CDR1 DFQATT and CDR2 SNEGSKA (reference sequence). There are 11 residues in the CDR3. J lost 5 bases, V lost 6 bases, and 3 bases had no gene match. This CDR3 is CSAIRGETQYF. CDR3 in DNA: TGCAGTGCAATCAGGGGGGAGACCCAGTACTTC.

CDR3 coding DNA: TGCGCCAGCAGCTTGACAGGGGGCGTCGAAGAGACCCAGTACTTC. Its protein is CASSLTGGVEETQYF. This chain links TRBV5-1 with TRBJ2-5, with TRBD1 matching over 9 bases. The length of the CDR3 is 15 residues. In germline, CDR1 is SGHRS, CDR2 YFSETQ. V lost 1 base, J lost 3 bases, and 4 bases stayed unmatched. Filled out from reference TRBV5-1 and TRBJ2-5, the complete variable domain reads KAGVTQTPRYLIKTRGQQVTLSCSPISGHRSVSWYQQTPGQGLQFLFEYFSETQRNKGNFPGRFSGRQFSNSRSEMNVSTLELGDSALYLCASSLTGGVEETQYFGPGTRLLVL.

The CDR3 sequence: CASRGHLQETQYF. CDR3 nucleotides: TGTGCCAGTAGGGGACACCTCCAAGAGACCCAGTACTTC. This sequence joins TRBV19 and TRBJ2-5; tentative D call: TRBD1 (6 bases). Germline CDR1 reads LNHDA; CDR2 reads SQIVND (reference sequence). The CDR3 covers 13 residues. Trimming cost V 6 bases and J 1 base, with 9 bases left between them.

This clone was observed once. V gene TRBV6-5 combines with J gene TRBJ1-2; 9 nucleotides match TRBD1. The CDR3 sequence is 14 residues long. Per germline, CDR1 MNHEY and CDR2 SVGAGI. V lost 5 bases, J lost 4 bases, and 5 bases stayed unmatched. DNA for the CDR3: TGTGCCAGCAGTGCCACAGGGGGCATCTATGGCTACACCTTC. This encodes CASSATGGIYGYTF.

The genes are TRBV4-3 and TRBJ2-7; 8 positions agree with TRBD2. This CDR3 region has 16 residues. The germline V gene encodes CDR1 LGHNA and CDR2 YSLEER. Germline trimming cut 0 bases from V and 0 bases from J; bases unmatched to any gene: 4. The CDR3 loop reads CASSQDWREDSYEQYF. CDR3 DNA: TGCGCCAGCAGCCAAGATTGGCGGGAGGACTCCTACGAGCAGTACTTC.

The gene calls are TRBV18 and TRBJ2-7; 12 bases are a match to TRBD2. Germline CDR1 KGHSH, CDR2 LQKENI. Unmatched junction bases numbered 7, after V lost 0 bases and J lost 7 bases. The CDR3 extends over 16 amino acids. This CDR3 reads CASSPPVLAGGGEQYF. As DNA, the CDR3 is TGTGCCAGCTCACCACCGGTACTAGCGGGAGGAGGGGAGCAGTACTTC.

This sequence joins TRBV5-4 and TRBJ2-7; TRBD2 matches 9 bases. V was clipped by 0 bases and J by 6 bases; unmatched bases: 4. From germline, CDR1 is SGHNT and CDR2 YYREEE (reference sequence). The CDR3 has 14 amino acids. The CDR3 loop is CASSLGAGGREQYF. The CDR3 region has the DNA TGTGCCAGCAGCTTGGGAGCGGGAGGACGCGAGCAGTACTTC.

This clone occurred once. The chain links TRBV28 to TRBJ1-1; TRBD1 aligns across 9 bases. V gave up 6 bases and J gave up 5 bases; unmatched junction bases: 4. CDR3 length: 13 residues. Germline V gene data show CDR1 as MDHEN and CDR2 as SYDVKM. In nucleotides, the CDR3 is TGTGCCAGCAGAACAGGGGGCGCGACTGAAGCTTTCTTT. Its translation is CASRTGGATEAFF.

This clone has more than one count but fewer than ten. The chain joins TRBV6-5 to TRBJ2-4, with no clear D. The V gene lost 5 bases and the J gene lost 4 bases, with 9 bases spanning the gap. CDR3 length equals 13 residues. CDR1 and CDR2 from the germline V gene are MNHEY and SVGAGI. The CDR3 here is CASSSTDKNIQYF. In DNA form, the CDR3 reads TGTGCCAGCAGTAGCACAGATAAAAACATTCAGTACTTC.

The J gene is TRBJ1-1, the V gene TRBV5-1; TRBD1 is a possible D gene (6 bases). V was clipped by 4 bases and J by 2 bases, with 12 bases between them. The CDR3 runs 14 residues. CDR1 is SGHRS, CDR2 YFSETQ, per germline. CDR3 in amino acids: CASSIGTPNTEAFF. CDR3 DNA: TGCGCCAGCAGCATTGGGACACCTAACACTGAAGCTTTCTTT.

About this clone itself: Other DNA variants within this sample encode the same CDR3. The chain is built from TRBV20-1 and TRBJ2-1; D gene unclear. The CDR3 extends over 10 amino acids. Germline CDR1 and CDR2: DFQATT and SNEGSKA (reference sequence). Trimming took 1 base from V and 9 from J, leaving 4 bases between them. CDR3 bases: TGCAGTGCTAGAGGTGCTGAGCAGTTCTTC. This translates into CSARGAEQFF.

Here the CDR3 DNA reads TGTGCCAGCTCACCAACGGGGGGCGGGGAAGGCTACACCTTC. Its protein is CASSPTGGGEGYTF. This chain links TRBV18 with TRBJ1-2, with D perhaps matching TRBD1 (6 bases). The CDR3 totals 14 residues. The V end lost 2 bases, the J end lost 8 bases, and 15 bases lay between the germline ends. Germline CDR1 reads KGHSH; CDR2 reads LQKENI.

The genes are TRBV4-1 and TRBJ1-4; 7 bases map to TRBD1. The CDR3 has 15 residues. V shed 4 bases, J shed 7 bases, and the junction held 9 bases outside the gene matches. The germline V gene encodes CDR1 MGHRA and CDR2 YSYEKL. CDR3 nucleotide sequence: TGCGCCAGCAGCCGGCCGACAGGGATGGGTGAAAAACTGTTTTTT. Translation: CASSRPTGMGEKLFF.

The V and J genes are TRBV6-1 and TRBJ1-5; 8 positions agree with TRBD1. There are 14 residues in the CDR3. The germline gives CDR1 MNHNS, CDR2 SASEGT. J lost 6 bases, V lost 3 bases, and 4 bases had no gene match. The CDR3 loop reads CASSDGQGGQPQHF. The CDR3 nucleotides read TGTGCCAGCAGTGATGGACAGGGCGGTCAGCCCCAGCATTTT.

To note about this clone: Other DNA sequences within the sample encode an identical CDR3. The V gene is TRBV2, the J gene TRBJ2-1; D remains unclear. The germline V gene encodes CDR1 SNHLY and CDR2 FYNNEI. V shed 4 bases and J shed 5 bases, with 3 bases lying between them. This CDR3 comprises 11 residues. CDR3 in amino acids: CASSGDNEQFF. CDR3 nucleotide sequence: TGTGCCAGCAGTGGGGACAATGAGCAGTTCTTC.

The V call is TRBV28, the J call TRBJ1-5; unclear D gene. The germline V gene encodes CDR1 MDHEN and CDR2 SYDVKM. The CDR3 spans 13 residues. V lost 5 bases and J lost 6, with 11 bases in between. CDR3 protein: CASSEFGGQPQHF. The CDR3 DNA is TGTGCCAGCAGTGAATTCGGCGGTCAGCCCCAGCATTTT. The full variable domain, with the rest looked up from reference TRBV28 and TRBJ1-5, is DVKVTQSSRYLVKRTGEKVFLECVQDMDHENMFWYRQDPGLGLRLIYFSYDVKMKEKGDIPEGYSVSREKKERFSLILESASTNQTSMYLCASSEFGGQPQHFGDGTRLSIL.

In its sample, this clone was seen once. The rearrangement uses TRBV6-1 and TRBJ1-5, with a possible D match to TRBD1 (5 bases). V lost 2 bases and J lost 5, with 16 bases in between. The CDR3 spans 16 residues. CDR1 is MNHNS, CDR2 SASEGT, per germline. The CDR3 nucleotides are TGTGCCAGCAGTGAAACCCCATCAGGGAGGCATCAGCCCCAGCATTTT. Translated: CASSETPSGRHQPQHF.

The CDR3 region has the DNA TGCGCCAGCAGTGGGGACAGGGCTGGGTCAGAGACCCAGTACTTC. Its protein is CASSGDRAGSETQYF. The chain has TRBV5-1 and TRBJ2-5; 9 bases are a match to TRBD1. The V gene end was trimmed by 5 bases and the J gene end by 4 bases; junction bases not matched to a gene: 9. The length of the CDR3 is 15 residues. Germline-derived CDR1 and CDR2 are SGHRS and YFSETQ.

This chain uses TRBV15 with TRBJ2-7, with TRBD2 matching over 12 bases. The CDR3 has 19 amino acids. Germline assignment: CDR1 LNHNV and CDR2 YYDKDF (reference sequence). Trimming removed 3 bases from V and 5 bases from J; junction bases left unmatched: 17. The DNA of the CDR3 is TGTGCCACCAGCAGGACCCAGGGGGCTAGCGGGAGGGGTGGCGACGAGCAGTACTTC. This codes for CATSRTQGASGRGGDEQYF.

A word on this clone: Other DNA sequences within the sample encode an identical CDR3. J is TRBJ2-7 and V is TRBV7-9; 10 bases fit TRBD1. Germline CDR1 reads SEHNR; CDR2 reads FQNEAQ (reference sequence). The CDR3 has 14 amino acids. Trimming removed 1 base from V and 7 bases from J; junction bases left unmatched: 4. The CDR3 reads CASSLGTGGREQYF. In nucleotides, the CDR3 is TGTGCCAGCAGCTTAGGGACAGGGGGTAGGGAGCAGTACTTC.

The chain combines TRBV30 with TRBJ2-1, with D tentatively TRBD1 (7 bases). There are 14 residues in the CDR3. V lost 3 bases to trimming and J lost 4 bases, with 13 bases between them. Looked up from germline, CDR1 is GTSNPN and CDR2 is SVGIG (reference sequence). The CDR3 loop reads CAWSGGGRYNEQFF. The CDR3 DNA reads as TGTGCCTGGAGCGGAGGGGGCAGGTACAATGAGCAGTTCTTC.